This T cell receptor (beta chain) was observed in a study of shared clonotypes between healthy human individuals (dated by TCRdb to the early 2020s). About the study as a whole: Three men and a couple of women, aged 18 to 49 years, made up the cohort. To estimate repertoire size and how much clonotype sharing occurs between individuals, the study deeply sequenced the blood TCR repertoires of five or six healthy adults. Each donor's leukapheresis produced roughly between roughly 0.94 and 9.5 billion PBMCs. Per donor, three plates each were used for CD4 naive and CD4 memory, two for CD8 naive, and one for CD8 memory. To increase sequencing depth and limit assay-specific biases, different laboratories used diverse techniques to prepare libraries and sequence TCR repertoires. Study-level results and caveats: Compared with non-shared clonotypes, the clonotypes found in all four sorted-subset donors had higher generation probabilities. Sharing across a few donors was observed for about 5% of naive CD4, over 3% of naive CD8, 2% to 2.5% of memory CD4, and 0.4% of memory CD8 clonotypes. Pairwise subsampling indicated that sequencing depth was expected to affect the degree of clonotype sharing among donors. The small number of donors limited the genetic and exposure-history diversity represented. Naive subsets generally had larger estimated clonotype richness than memory subsets. Sampling was limited to blood, and TCR repertoires in tissue likely differ from TCR repertoires in blood. Rarefaction of sorted-subset datasets indicated incomplete sequencing despite the large sequencing depth.

To note about this clone: It has no known antigen specificity. The sample holds no much larger clone one base away, and base qualities are not on file.

Using the deep immunoSEQ assay, TCR CDR3 regions were amplified from genomic DNA by multiplex PCR. For each cell subset, the extracted genomic DNA was distributed evenly across all wells of several immunoSEQ 96-well plates, and each plate served as one replicate. For sorted subsets, each replicate PCR was loaded with approximately 0.2 ug genomic DNA, equivalent to 30,000 to 35,000 T cell genomes. The purified libraries were quantified using a Qubit 3.0 fluorometer, sized with a Bioanalyzer 2100, and then quantified again using the KAPA Library Quantification kit. Each immunoSEQ 96-well plate was sequenced on its own single-read 150-cycle Illumina NextSeq 550 flow cell. The original methods were these. Because only junctional sequences without quality scores were contained in the immunoSEQ output, filtering matching that applied to full-length reads could not be performed. To assign V/J genes and CDR3, sequences were annotated against IMGT germline references using PyIR, a Python wrapper for IgBLAST v1.9. Reads were removed for weak V/J assignments (E-value above 1e-6), missing CDR3, stop codons, out-of-frame junctions, or ambiguous translated residues. V3J clonotypes were defined by identical inferred V gene, J gene, and CDR3 amino acid sequence. Percentage overlap between repertoires was computed as shared unique clonotypes divided by the size of the smaller repertoire. RTK rarefaction, the Chao1 estimator, and Recon v2.1 estimates of unobserved clonotypes were used to assess repertoire richness. Generation probabilities for all TCRbeta clonotypes obtained by the gDNA method from several donors were computed using OLGA. Imported from immuneACCESS, the table was reduced by TCRdb to in-frame sequences with V and J called. These copies leave out some clones; in studies compared against another copy, an unresolved V gene accounts for under half, and the cause of the remainder is not known. D and trimming were read from the DNA, whereas the V and J calls and clone size are those reported in that table. The sample table holds 800,000 to 950,000 clones, of which approximately 96% were seen once. Under 0.25% of the sample belongs to the ten largest clones.

Including cysteine and phenylalanine, the CDR3 has 14 amino acids. The entry retains the CDR3 DNA only, 42 bases that are in frame from base 1. Sequences SGHRS (CDR1) and YFSETQ (CDR2) are obtained from the germline V gene. Unmatched junction bases come to 5, with V trimmed by 5 bases and J by 0 bases. CD8 naive samples were obtained by positive selection for CCR7 among CD45RO-negative cells, yielding a CD45RA+CCR7+ population from which TemRA cells were excluded. Healthy HIV-negative adults with no recently reported acute infections or vaccinations were included as donors. Only Caucasian adults living in Nashville, Tennessee, USA were represented among the donors. After blood collection by leukapheresis, PBMCs were isolated using Ficoll-Histopaque density gradient centrifugation and then cryopreserved in the vapor phase of liquid nitrogen. Analytical flow cytometry was used to check the purity and quantity of every magnetically sorted T cell population. From each sorted fraction, genomic DNA was isolated and quantified by UV absorbance on a Nanodrop 2000c.

The sequence is built from TRBV5-1 and TRBJ2-7; TRBD1 matches 7 bases in the middle. Material for sequencing was naive CD8+ T cells sorted from blood. The intended sense of this specimen's cell subset or site label: CD45RA+CCR7+. The sequence was obtained from a man aged 25 to 40 in good health. Read as DNA, the sequence is TGCGCCAGCAGTTCGAGGGACAGCTCCTACGAGCAGTACTTC. It translates to CASSSRDSSYEQYF. The CDR3 plus the reference TRBV5-1 and TRBJ2-7 genes for the other parts give the full variable domain: KAGVTQTPRYLIKTRGQQVTLSCSPISGHRSVSWYQQTPGQGLQFLFEYFSETQRNKGNFPGRFSGRQFSNSRSEMNVSTLELGDSALYLCASSSRDSSYEQYFGPGTRLTVT.